The 20 T cell receptor beta chains presented below share a single source sample, sequenced in a study of cytomegalovirus exposure and HLA in healthy donors. Primers: 60 Vbeta forward and 13 Jbeta reverse. TCRdb's copy holds only in-frame clones and misses some; the assay was immunoSEQ multiplex PCR. The sample has tens of thousands of clones, over 65% seen once. The sequenced sample was PBMCs. The receptors here all came from a middle-aged woman in good health and CMV-seropositive.

V and J are TRBV5-8 and TRBJ2-7; the match to TRBD1 covers 8 bases. The CDR3 is made up of 15 amino acids. J was trimmed by 1 base and V by 4 bases; bases with no gene match: 7. The V gene's germline CDR1 is SGHTS and CDR2 YDEGEE. The CDR3 DNA is TGTGCCAGCAGCGCGGACAGGGCCGGATCCTACGAGCAGTACTTC. Amino acids: CASSADRAGSYEQYF.

This clone was found a few times. The chain employs TRBV2 and TRBJ2-7; weak D call: TRBD1 (6 bases). Trimming left V 2 bases short and J 5 bases short, with 10 bases between. Germline V gene lookup returns CDR1 SNHLY and CDR2 FYNNEI. The CDR3 totals 13 residues. CDR3 region: CASSENRADEQYF. CDR3 coding DNA: TGTGCCAGCAGTGAAAACAGGGCCGACGAGCAGTACTTC.

In the case of this clone: Germline is not matched at one junction end, which may reflect a read error. The chain links TRBV7-9 to TRBJ2-6; tentatively, D is TRBD1 (8 bases). Germline V gene sequence: CDR1 SEHNR, CDR2 FQNEAQ (reference sequence). This CDR3 is 19 amino acids long. As DNA, the CDR3 is TGTTCCAGCAGCCACCTCCCGGGACAGGCGGGGGCTGGGGCCAACGTCCTGACTTTC. Protein sequence: CSSSHLPGQAGAGANVLTF.

The rearrangement joins TRBV25-1 to TRBJ2-1, with D perhaps matching TRBD2 (7 bases). Per the germline V gene, CDR1 is MGHDK and CDR2 is SYGVNS. This CDR3 spans 15 amino acids. V was pared by 4 bases and J by 9 bases, with 19 bases between. CDR3 sequence: CASSAPMGEGVEQFF. The CDR3 nucleotides read TGTGCCAGCAGTGCTCCTATGGGGGAGGGGGTTGAGCAGTTCTTC. The full variable domain, its missing parts supplied by reference TRBV25-1 and TRBJ2-1, is EADIYQTPRYLVIGTGKKITLECSQTMGHDKMYWYQQDPGMELHLIHYSYGVNSTEKGDLSSESTVSRIRTEHFPLTLESARPSHTSQYLCASSAPMGEGVEQFFGPGTRLTVL.

The V gene is TRBV4-3, the J gene TRBJ2-2; 10 bases align to TRBD1. V lost 4 bases to trimming and J lost 5 bases; unmatched junction nucleotides: 10. Germline CDR1 LGHNA, CDR2 YSLEER. CDR3 length equals 17 residues. In nucleotides, the CDR3 is TGCGCCAGCAGCCTCCGGGACAGGGGTGGTTCGACCGGGGAGCTGTTTTTT. Its protein is CASSLRDRGGSTGELFF.

Only one count was recorded for this clone. V usage is TRBV29-1 and J usage is TRBJ2-1; TRBD2 matches 8 bases. Germline trimming cut 5 bases from V and 7 bases from J; bases unmatched to any gene: 10. Germline assignment: CDR1 SQVTM and CDR2 ANQGSEA. The CDR3 contains 14 residues. CDR3 loop: CSVLPGREGNEQFF. In nucleotides, the CDR3 is TGCAGCGTTCTCCCCGGCCGGGAGGGTAATGAGCAGTTCTTC.

This clone was observed a single time. The gene calls are TRBV21-1 and TRBJ1-2. TRBV21-1 is flagged as a pseudogene. CDR3 size: 16 residues. CDR3 in amino acids: CASSGGGGPDNYGYTF. CDR3 DNA sequence: TGTGCCAGCAGCGGAGGGGGGGGACCTGATAACTATGGCTACACCTTC.

This chain connects TRBV18 to TRBJ2-1; 9 bases fit TRBD1. Germline lookup yields CDR1 KGHSH and CDR2 LQKENI. The CDR3 extends over 16 amino acids. V shed 0 bases and J 3 bases; nucleotides not matched to a gene: 3. The CDR3 DNA reads as TGTGCCAGCTCACCACCGGAGGACAGGGGCTACAATGAGCAGTTCTTC. Translation gives CASSPPEDRGYNEQFF.

This chain uses TRBV7-8 with TRBJ2-1; D gene unclear. V lost 4 bases to trimming and J lost 6 bases, with 10 bases between them. This CDR3 is 13 amino acids long. Per germline, CDR1 SGHVS and CDR2 FQNEAQ. DNA for the CDR3: TGTGCCAGCAGCTCGCTCCCGGGCAATGAGCAGTTCTTC. Its protein is CASSSLPGNEQFF.

The table lists this clone with a few counts. The chain recombines TRBV4-3 with TRBJ2-3; D unclear. Germline CDR1 is LGHNA and CDR2 is YSLEER. The CDR3 extends over 15 amino acids. Trimming cost V 0 bases and J 2 bases, with 9 bases left between them. The CDR3 reads CASSQDLGFTDTQYF. The CDR3 nucleotides read TGCGCCAGCAGCCAAGATCTCGGGTTCACAGATACGCAGTATTTT.

The chain joins TRBV11-2 to TRBJ2-3; perhaps TRBD2 as D (6 bases). V was shortened by 5 bases and J by 0 bases, with 15 bases between the two germline ends. This CDR3 spans 16 amino acids. Per the germline V gene, CDR1 is SGHAT and CDR2 is FQNNGV. The chain's CDR3 is CASSPGGPFSTDTQYF. The CDR3 DNA reads as TGTGCCAGCAGCCCCGGGGGTCCTTTTAGCACAGATACGCAGTATTTT.

This chain uses TRBV30 with TRBJ1-6, with 12 bases that match TRBD1. CDR1 GTSNPN and CDR2 SVGIG come from the germline V gene (reference sequence). Trimming at V came to 1 base and at J to 9 bases, leaving 1 base not matched to a gene. CDR3 length: 14 amino acids. Written as DNA, the CDR3 is TGTGCCTGGAGTGGGGACAGGGGGCTTTCACCCCTCCACTTT. This sequence encodes CAWSGDRGLSPLHF. The variable domain in full, completed from reference TRBV30 and TRBJ1-6, reads SQTIHQWPATLVQPVGSPLSLECTVEGTSNPNLYWYRQAAGRGLQLLFYSVGIGQISSEVPQNLSASRPQDRQFILSSKKLLLSDSGFYLCAWSGDRGLSPLHFGNGTRLTVT.

The DNA of the CDR3 is TGTGCCAGCAGCTTAGGTGGCGGGGGCGGAGATACGCAGTATTTT. This encodes CASSLGGGGGDTQYF. The chain recombines TRBV7-2 with TRBJ2-3; maybe TRBD2 (7 bases). V lost 1 base to trimming and J lost 5 bases, with 13 bases between them. Germline assignment: CDR1 SGHTA and CDR2 FQGNSA. The CDR3 spans 15 residues. The entire variable domain, with the rest obtained from reference TRBV7-2 and TRBJ2-3, is as follows: GAGVSQSPSNKVTEKGKDVELRCDPISGHTALYWYRQSLGQGLEFLIYFQGNSAPDKSGLPSDRFSAERTGGSVSTLTIQRTQQEDSAVYLCASSLGGGGGDTQYFGPGTRLTVL.

The chain uses TRBV6-6 and TRBJ2-1, with TRBD2 as a possible D gene (5 bases). The V and J ends lost 7 bases and 7 bases respectively, with 17 bases between them. This CDR3 comprises 14 residues. Looked up from germline, CDR1 is MNHNY and CDR2 is SVGAGI (reference sequence). CDR3 loop: CASMTLGGRNEQFF. CDR3 bases: TGTGCCAGCATGACCTTAGGAGGTCGGAATGAGCAGTTCTTC.

There are a few counts of this clone. The chain uses TRBV10-3 and TRBJ1-1; D perhaps matches TRBD1 (5 bases). Germline V gene lookup returns CDR1 ENHRY and CDR2 SYGVKD. Trimming stripped 6 bases from V and 5 bases from J, with 13 bases between. The CDR3 length is 13 residues. CDR3 loop: CAIRAQGGTEAFF. For the CDR3, the DNA is TGTGCCATCAGGGCCCAGGGAGGGACTGAAGCTTTCTTT.

The chain couples TRBV5-4 to TRBJ2-3, with TRBD1 identical over 10 bases. Germline V lookup: CDR1 SGHNT, CDR2 YYREEE (reference sequence). This CDR3 comprises 14 residues. After removal of 6 bases from V and 10 bases from J, the junction contained 11 bases not matched to a gene. The CDR3 DNA sequence: TGTGCCAGCACCAGGGGGACAGGGGAAAGGGCGCAGTATTTT. Its protein product is CASTRGTGERAQYF.

By frequency in the sample, this clone is medium-sized. The sample holds other DNA sequences that translate to the same CDR3. This rearrangement joins TRBV4-3 to TRBJ1-1; no clear D. Germline CDR1 reads LGHNA; CDR2 reads YSLEER. The CDR3 runs to 14 residues. V was cut by 0 bases and J by 5 bases, with 10 bases left in between. CDR3 protein: CASSQDRGFTEAFF. CDR3 coding DNA: TGCGCCAGCAGCCAAGATCGGGGTTTTACTGAAGCTTTCTTT.

The chain employs TRBV9 and TRBJ1-1; 8 bases are a match to TRBD1. Germline loops: CDR1 SGDLS, CDR2 YYNGEE. The CDR3 consists of 15 residues. The V segment lost 4 bases and the J segment 4 bases; nucleotides outside the gene matches: 9. The CDR3 spells CASSTTTGGFTEAFF. Written as DNA, the CDR3 is TGTGCCAGCAGCACAACCACAGGGGGTTTCACTGAAGCTTTCTTT.

The rearrangement links TRBV11-3 to TRBJ2-7; a possible D gene is TRBD2 (6 bases). The CDR3 runs to 14 residues. Looked up from germline, CDR1 is SGHNT and CDR2 is YENEEA. V was shortened by 2 bases and J by 0 bases, with 8 bases between the two germline ends. DNA of the CDR3: TGTGCCAGCAGCTTACGGGAGCGCTCCTACGAGCAGTACTTC. It translates to CASSLRERSYEQYF.

The V call is TRBV18, the J call TRBJ2-2; D not resolved. CDR1 and CDR2 from the germline V gene are KGHSH and LQKENI. Trimming shortened V by 6 bases and J by 0 bases, and 8 bases separated the two germline ends. The CDR3 has 14 amino acids. Written as DNA, the CDR3 is TGTGCCAGCTCGGAAAGCGCGAACACCGGGGAGCTGTTTTTT. Its translation is CASSESANTGELFF.